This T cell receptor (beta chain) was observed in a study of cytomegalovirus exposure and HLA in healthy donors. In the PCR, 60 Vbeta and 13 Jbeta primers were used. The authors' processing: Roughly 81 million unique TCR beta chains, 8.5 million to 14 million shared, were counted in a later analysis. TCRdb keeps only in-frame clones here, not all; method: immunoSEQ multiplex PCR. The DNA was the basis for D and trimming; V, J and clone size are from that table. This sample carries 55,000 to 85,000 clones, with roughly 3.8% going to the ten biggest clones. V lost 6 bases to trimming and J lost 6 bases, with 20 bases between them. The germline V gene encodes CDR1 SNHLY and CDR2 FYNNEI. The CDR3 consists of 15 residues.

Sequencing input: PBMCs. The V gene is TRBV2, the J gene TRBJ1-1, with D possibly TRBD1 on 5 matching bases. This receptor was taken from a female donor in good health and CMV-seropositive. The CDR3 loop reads CASRAGFQNQPEAFF. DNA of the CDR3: TGTGCCAGCAGGGCAGGGTTTCAGAATCAGCCTGAAGCTTTCTTT.